The clone carrying this TCR beta chain was picked up a small number of times. Its target is not known. TCRdb re-called the 5' RACE reads through MiXCR, storing one row per CDR3 protein. The repertoire holds some 240,000 distinct CDR3 sequences, with more than 20% as singletons. The germline CDR1 and CDR2 sequences are SNHLY and FYNNEI. The CDR3 runs to 14 residues. The V gene end was trimmed by 7 bases and the J gene end by 4 bases; junction bases not matched to a gene: 5. This record comes from a study of CD8 T cells in ankylosing spondylitis. Study-level points and caveats: A motif of fewer than ten highly homologous TCR beta variants was seen as apparently characteristic of ankylosing spondylitis blood. Earlier reports found some motif variants in synovial fluid and blood in reactive arthritis.

The chain links TRBV2 to TRBJ2-2, with 8 bases matching TRBD1. Material for sequencing was blood, either unsorted or a sorted T cell fraction (not recorded which). The sequence came from a male donor with ankylosing spondylitis or in good health (not recorded which). CDR3 nucleotide sequence: TGTGCCAGCATTGGGACAGGTTTCACCGGGGAGCTGTTTTTT. As protein: CASIGTGFTGELFF.